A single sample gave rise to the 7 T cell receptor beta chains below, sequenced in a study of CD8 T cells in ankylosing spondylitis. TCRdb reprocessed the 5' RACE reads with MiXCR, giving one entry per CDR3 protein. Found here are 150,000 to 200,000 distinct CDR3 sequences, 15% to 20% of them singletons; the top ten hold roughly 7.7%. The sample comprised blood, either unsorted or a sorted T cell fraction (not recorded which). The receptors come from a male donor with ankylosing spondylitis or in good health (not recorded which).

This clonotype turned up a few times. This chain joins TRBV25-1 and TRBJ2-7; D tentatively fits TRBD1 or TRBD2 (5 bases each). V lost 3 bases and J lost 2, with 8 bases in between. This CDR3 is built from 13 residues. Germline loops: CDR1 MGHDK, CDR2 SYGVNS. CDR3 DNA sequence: TGTGCCAGCAGTGACGGGACGACCTACGAGCAGTACTTC. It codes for CASSDGTTYEQYF.

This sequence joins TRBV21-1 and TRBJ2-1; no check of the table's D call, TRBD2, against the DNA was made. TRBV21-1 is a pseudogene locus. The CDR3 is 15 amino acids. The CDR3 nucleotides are TGTGCCAGCAGCAAAGCAGGGACTAGCGACAATGAGCAGTTCTTC. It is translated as CASSKAGTSDNEQFF.

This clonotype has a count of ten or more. The CDR3 spells CSVEPGTGDTGELFF. In nucleotides, the CDR3 is TGCAGCGTTGAACCGGGGACAGGTGACACCGGGGAGCTGTTTTTT. The chain combines TRBV29-1 with TRBJ2-2, with TRBD1 identical over 8 bases. This CDR3 is built from 15 residues. J lost 3 bases, V lost 2 bases, and 5 bases had no gene match. Germline CDR1 reads SQVTM; CDR2 reads ANQGSEA.

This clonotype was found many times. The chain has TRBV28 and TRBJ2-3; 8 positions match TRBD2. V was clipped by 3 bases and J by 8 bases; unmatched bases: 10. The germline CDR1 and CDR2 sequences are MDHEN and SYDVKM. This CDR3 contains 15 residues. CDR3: CASSFGTGGSGTQYF. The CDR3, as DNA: TGTGCCAGCAGTTTCGGGACGGGAGGGTCTGGTACGCAGTATTTT.

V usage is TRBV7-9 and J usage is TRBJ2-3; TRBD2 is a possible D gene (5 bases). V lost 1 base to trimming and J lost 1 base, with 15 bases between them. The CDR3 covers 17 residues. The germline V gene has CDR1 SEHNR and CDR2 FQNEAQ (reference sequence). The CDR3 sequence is CASSLVSPDYGTDTQYF. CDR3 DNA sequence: TGTGCCAGCAGCTTAGTATCCCCCGACTACGGCACAGATACGCAGTATTTT. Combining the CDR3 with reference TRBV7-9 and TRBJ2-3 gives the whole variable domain DTGVSQNPRHKITKRGQNVTFRCDPISEHNRLYWYRQTLGQGPEFLTYFQNEAQLEKSRLLSDRFSAERPKGSFSTLEIQRTEQGDSAMYLCASSLVSPDYGTDTQYFGPGTRLTVL.

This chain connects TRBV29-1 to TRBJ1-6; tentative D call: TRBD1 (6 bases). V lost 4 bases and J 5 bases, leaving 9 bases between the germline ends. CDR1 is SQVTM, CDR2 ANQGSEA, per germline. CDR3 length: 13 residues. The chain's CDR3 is CSVAGTNNSPLHF. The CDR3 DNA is TGCAGCGTTGCCGGGACAAATAATTCACCCCTCCACTTT.

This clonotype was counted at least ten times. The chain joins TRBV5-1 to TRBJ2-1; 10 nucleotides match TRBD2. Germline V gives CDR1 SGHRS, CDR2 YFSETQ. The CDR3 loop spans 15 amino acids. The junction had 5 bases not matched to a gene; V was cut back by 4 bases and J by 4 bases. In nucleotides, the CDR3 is TGCGCCAGCAGCCTCCTAGCGGGAGAGTACAATGAGCAGTTCTTC. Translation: CASSLLAGEYNEQFF.